The rows below give T cell receptor beta chains drawn from one sample of a study of T-cell reconstitution after alpha-beta-depleted transplantation in children. Each CDR3 protein is one row after TCRdb ran MiXCR on the PCR reads. The table lists some 390,000 distinct CDR3 sequences, around 21% of them singletons, with about 3.8% in the top ten. Sequences were derived from PBMCs from the stem cell graft donor, sampled from the stem cell graft. All receptors come from a human donor who donated a stem cell graft to a child with acute myeloid leukemia. Each CDR3 is given with its conserved first and last residue. The order of the fields is D gene, CDR3 length, V gene, clone size, J gene, CDR3 DNA, CDR3 protein. D genes are given only for firm matches. Clone size appears in some rows only: once, few, many, or a class for an expanded clone.

.,16,TRBV20-1,many,TRBJ2-3,TGCAGTGCTAGTATCGATGTAGGGAGGCCGGGAGATACGCAGTATTTT,CSASIDVGRPGDTQYF
TRBD2,14,TRBV7-2,many,TRBJ2-1,TGTGCCAGCAGCCGAGCGGGAGGGTCTAATGAGCAGTTCTTC,CASSRAGGSNEQFF
.,16,TRBV29-1,.,TRBJ2-7,TGCAGCGTTGGTGGGAACAAAGGCAGGTCAACGTACGAGCAGTACTTC,CSVGGNKGRSTYEQYF
TRBD1,14,TRBV10-3,.,TRBJ2-7,TGTGCCATCAGTACACGGGACAGGGGGCTCGAGCAGTACTTC,CAISTRDRGLEQYF
.,13,TRBV7-9,few,TRBJ2-7,TGTGCCAGCACCGGCGGGACGGATTACGAGCAGTACTTC,CASTGGTDYEQYF
.,16,TRBV4-1,.,TRBJ2-1,TGCGCCAGCAGCCCTTTGGGGGCTAGCCGTCACAATGAGCAGTTCTTC,CASSPLGASRHNEQFF
.,14,TRBV7-2,few,TRBJ1-5,TGTGCCAGCAGCTCTACAGGGTTGATTCAGCCCCAGCATTTT,CASSSTGLIQPQHF
.,13,TRBV4-1,few,TRBJ2-3,TGCGCCAGCAGCCAACCCGGTGTGGATACGCAGTATTTT,CASSQPGVDTQYF
TRBD1,15,TRBV5-1,few,TRBJ2-7,TGCGCCAGCAGCTTGGAGGGGACAGGGCTAAACGAGCAGTACTTC,CASSLEGTGLNEQYF
TRBD2,17,TRBV11-3,.,TRBJ2-3,TGTGCCAGCAGCCCGGGGGGGGCGGGAGGGCCATCAGATACGCAGTATTTT,CASSPGGAGGPSDTQYF
.,15,TRBV4-2,few,TRBJ2-1,TGTGCCAGCAGCCAAGAGGGGGGAGTCGGCAATGAGCAGTTCTTC,CASSQEGGVGNEQFF
.,14,TRBV7-2,.,TRBJ2-7,TGTGCCAGCAGCCCCTTGGGCGGAACTGTGGAGCAGTACTTC,CASSPLGGTVEQYF
.,16,TRBV5-5,.,TRBJ2-2,TGTGCCAGCAGCTTGAGAGGGACCATGAACACCGGGGAGCTGTTTTTT,CASSLRGTMNTGELFF
TRBD2,16,TRBV7-9,.,TRBJ2-1,TGTGCCAGCAGCTTAACTGCGATAGCGGGAGGCAGTGAGCAGTTCTTC,CASSLTAIAGGSEQFF
.,15,TRBV12-3/TRBV12-4,.,TRBJ2-7,TGTGCCAGCCAAAGTGCTGGGACGGATGTTAAGAAGCAGTACTTC,CASQSAGTDVKKQYF
TRBD2,16,TRBV12-3/TRBV12-4,many,TRBJ2-1,TGTGCCAGCAGTTTCGGAACGGGAGTGGGAGGGAATGAGCAGTTCTTC,CASSFGTGVGGNEQFF